The 21 T cell receptor beta chains below all came from one sample that was sequenced in a study of T cell responses to AZD1222 COVID-19 vaccine. Here immunoSEQ multiplex PCR was the method, and the copy in TCRdb shows in-frame clones only, minus some. Found here are 150,000 or so clones; the top ten clones hold around 2.2%. The sample taken for sequencing was peripheral blood. All receptors derive from an adult in good health.

This chain connects TRBV5-1 to TRBJ1-2, with D perhaps TRBD1 (5 bases). This CDR3 has 13 amino acids. V lost 0 bases, J lost 6 bases, and 9 bases lay in between. The germline V gene encodes CDR1 SGHRS and CDR2 YFSETQ. The CDR3 is CASSLVRGDGYTF. The DNA for the CDR3 is TGCGCCAGCAGCTTGGTGCGGGGGGATGGCTACACCTTC.

CDR3: CASSEPPGSYGYTF. CDR3 DNA sequence: TGTGCCAGCAGTGAACCCCCCGGATCCTATGGCTACACCTTC. V usage is TRBV28 and J usage is TRBJ1-2; no clear D. The V gene's germline CDR1 is MDHEN and CDR2 SYDVKM. V was trimmed by 5 bases and J by 4 bases, leaving 14 bases between them. The CDR3 covers 14 residues.

About this clone itself: Additional DNA sequences in this sample encode the identical CDR3. The rearrangement joins TRBV7-2 to TRBJ1-2, with D tentatively TRBD1 (6 bases). The V end was cut by 3 bases, the J end by 2 bases, with 10 bases between. CDR1 SGHTA and CDR2 FQGNSA come from the germline V gene. This CDR3 comprises 14 residues. The chain's CDR3 is CASSLGQGNYGYTF. The CDR3 nucleotides are TGTGCCAGCAGCTTGGGGCAGGGGAACTATGGCTACACCTTC. Filled out from reference TRBV7-2 and TRBJ1-2, the complete variable domain reads GAGVSQSPSNKVTEKGKDVELRCDPISGHTALYWYRQSLGQGLEFLIYFQGNSAPDKSGLPSDRFSAERTGGSVSTLTIQRTQQEDSAVYLCASSLGQGNYGYTFGSGTRLTVV.

This chain connects TRBV6-1 to TRBJ1-5; tentatively, D is TRBD1 (5 bases). Germline V gives CDR1 MNHNS, CDR2 SASEGT. This CDR3 has 16 amino acids. V dropped 1 base and J dropped 7 bases, with 17 bases sitting between them. In DNA form, the CDR3 reads TGTGCCAGCAGTGAAGTGGGGGGGGTAGTGGAGCAGCCCCAGCATTTT. It specifies CASSEVGGVVEQPQHF.

This chain links TRBV7-6 with TRBJ2-2; D remains ambiguous. Between the trimmed V and J ends, which lost 0 bases and 3 bases, there was a span of 11 bases. The length of the CDR3 is 16 residues. The germline V gene has CDR1 SGHVS and CDR2 FNYEAQ. The CDR3 here is CASSLAVGLDTGELFF. As DNA, the CDR3 is TGTGCCAGCAGCTTAGCGGTAGGGTTGGACACCGGGGAGCTGTTTTTT.

This chain links TRBV27 with TRBJ2-1; D is perhaps TRBD1 (5 bases). The length of the CDR3 is 16 residues. The germline V gene encodes CDR1 MNHEY and CDR2 SMNVEV (reference sequence). V lost 2 bases and J lost 1, with 12 bases in between. The CDR3 sequence is CASSLGAGVSYNEQFF. CDR3 DNA sequence: TGTGCCAGCAGTTTAGGGGCCGGAGTTTCCTACAATGAGCAGTTCTTC.

The rearrangement uses TRBV6-4 and TRBJ1-2, with TRBD1 matching 7 bases. The CDR3 loop spans 18 amino acids. In germline, CDR1 is MRHNA, CDR2 SNTAGT. With 2 bases clipped from V and 0 bases from J, the junction kept 12 bases outside the gene matches. The DNA of the CDR3 is TGTGCCAGCAGTGACCCAAAAGGGACAGCTAATTCTAACTATGGCTACACCTTC. Translated, it gives CASSDPKGTANSNYGYTF.

The rearrangement links TRBV2 to TRBJ1-2; possibly TRBD1 for D (6 bases). This CDR3 has 13 residues. Germline V gene sequence: CDR1 SNHLY, CDR2 FYNNEI. V was cut by 4 bases and J by 2 bases, with 8 bases left in between. CDR3 residues: CASSADSNYGYTF. Written as DNA, the CDR3 is TGTGCCAGCAGTGCGGACAGCAACTATGGCTACACCTTC. Drawing the rest from reference TRBV2 and TRBJ1-2, the complete variable domain is EPEVTQTPSHQVTQMGQEVILRCVPISNHLYFYWYRQILGQKVEFLVSFYNNEISEKSEIFDDQFSVERPDGSNFTLKIRSTKLEDSAMYFCASSADSNYGYTFGSGTRLTVV.

The chain is built from TRBV2 and TRBJ1-1, with 8 bases fitting TRBD1. V shed 6 bases, J shed 1 base, and the junction held 4 bases outside the gene matches. Looked up from germline, CDR1 is SNHLY and CDR2 is FYNNEI. The CDR3 is made up of 14 amino acids. DNA for the CDR3: TGTGCCAGCAGGGCCGACAGGGGGAACACTGAAGCTTTCTTT. Amino acid sequence: CASRADRGNTEAFF.

The genes are TRBV11-2 and TRBJ1-2; D remains unclear. V gave up 3 bases and J gave up 3 bases, with 14 bases separating them. Germline V CDR1 and CDR2: SGHAT, FQNNGV. CDR3 length: 15 residues. CDR3 residues: CASSFRRSRDYGYTF. The CDR3 DNA reads TGTGCCAGCAGCTTCCGGAGATCCAGAGACTATGGCTACACCTTC.

J is TRBJ1-2 and V is TRBV7-8; 9 bases are a match to TRBD1. The CDR3 consists of 15 residues. Germline CDR1 SGHVS, CDR2 FQNEAQ. The junction had 11 bases not matched to a gene; V was cut back by 4 bases and J by 8 bases. The CDR3 DNA follows: TGTGCCAGCAGCTCAAACAGGGGGCTCGCTGGAGGCTACACCTTC. Its translation: CASSSNRGLAGGYTF. The entire variable domain, with the rest obtained from reference TRBV7-8 and TRBJ1-2, is as follows: GAGVSQSPRYKVAKRGQDVALRCDPISGHVSLFWYQQALGQGPEFLTYFQNEAQLDKSGLPSDRFFAERPEGSVSTLKIQRTQQEDSAVYLCASSSNRGLAGGYTFGSGTRLTVV.

The chain joins TRBV4-1 to TRBJ2-3; TRBD1 matches at 7 bases. This CDR3 region has 17 residues. CDR1 and CDR2 (germline): MGHRA, YSYEKL. V shed 2 bases, J shed 1 base, and the junction held 9 bases outside the gene matches. The DNA for the CDR3 is TGCGCCAGCAGCCAACAATATACAGGGGCAGGCACAGATACGCAGTATTTT. It codes for CASSQQYTGAGTDTQYF.

The rearrangement joins TRBV28 to TRBJ2-7; a weak D match, TRBD1 (6 bases). V was trimmed by 5 bases and J by 2 bases, leaving 16 bases between them. Germline CDR1 MDHEN, CDR2 SYDVKM. The CDR3 runs to 15 residues. CDR3 protein: CASSPWTASAYEQYF. CDR3 nucleotides: TGTGCCAGCAGTCCGTGGACAGCCTCCGCCTACGAGCAGTACTTC.

The V call is TRBV7-8, the J call TRBJ1-1; tentative D call: TRBD1 (5 bases). There are 14 residues in the CDR3. Trimming took 5 bases from V and 4 from J, leaving 14 bases between them. Germline CDR1 SGHVS, CDR2 FQNEAQ. CDR3 residues: CASSPEGRATEAFF. The CDR3 DNA reads as TGTGCCAGCAGCCCAGAGGGGAGGGCCACTGAAGCTTTCTTT.

The chain is built from TRBV27 and TRBJ1-2; 8 nucleotides agree with TRBD1. Trimming at V came to 4 bases and at J to 8 bases, leaving 6 bases not matched to a gene. The CDR3 totals 13 residues. Germline V lookup: CDR1 MNHEY, CDR2 SMNVEV (reference sequence). CDR3 nucleotide sequence: TGTGCCAGCAGTTATGACAGGGGCGGAGGCTACACCTTC. Amino acid sequence: CASSYDRGGGYTF.

CDR3 sequence: CASSLTGEGNTIYF. The CDR3 nucleotides are TGCGCCAGCAGCTTGACAGGGGAGGGAAACACCATATATTTT. V and J are TRBV5-1 and TRBJ1-3; 7 bases line up with TRBD1. V lost 1 base, J lost 4 bases, and 2 bases stayed unmatched. The CDR3 covers 14 residues. The V gene's germline CDR1 is SGHRS and CDR2 YFSETQ. Using reference TRBV5-1 and TRBJ1-3 for the parts outside the CDR3, the full variable domain is KAGVTQTPRYLIKTRGQQVTLSCSPISGHRSVSWYQQTPGQGLQFLFEYFSETQRNKGNFPGRFSGRQFSNSRSEMNVSTLELGDSALYLCASSLTGEGNTIYFGEGSWLTVV.

The chain's CDR3 is CASSIETGNQPQHF. Here the CDR3 DNA reads TGTGCCAGCAGCATCGAGACCGGCAATCAGCCCCAGCATTTT. The chain couples TRBV6-4 to TRBJ1-5; D gene unclear. The CDR3 is made up of 14 amino acids. Trimming shortened V by 6 bases and J by 2 bases, and 11 bases separated the two germline ends. CDR1 is MRHNA, CDR2 SNTAGT, per germline.

The genes are TRBV30 and TRBJ1-5; D not certain. V shed 2 bases and J shed 0 bases, with 5 bases lying between them. Germline V gene sequence: CDR1 GTSNPN, CDR2 SVGIG (reference sequence). The CDR3 extends over 13 amino acids. CDR3 sequence (DNA): TGTGCCTGGAGTATGGATAGCAATCAGCCCCAGCATTTT. Its translation: CAWSMDSNQPQHF.

The chain employs TRBV19 and TRBJ2-3, with TRBD2 identical over 15 bases. CDR3 length equals 16 residues. The V and J ends lost 3 bases and 6 bases, in that order; junction bases with no gene match: 4. In germline, CDR1 is LNHDA, CDR2 SQIVND (reference sequence). The CDR3 region has the DNA TGTGCCAGTAGTATCGGACTAGCGGGGGGGACTGATACGCAGTATTTT. It codes for CASSIGLAGGTDTQYF.

The chain is built from TRBV19 and TRBJ1-5; 9 bases align to TRBD1. This CDR3 spans 16 amino acids. The V segment lost 4 bases and the J segment 2 bases; nucleotides outside the gene matches: 6. Germline assignment: CDR1 LNHDA and CDR2 SQIVND (reference sequence). The CDR3 spells CASSTEDRGRNQPQHF. CDR3 sequence (DNA): TGTGCCAGTAGTACCGAGGACAGGGGTCGCAATCAGCCCCAGCATTTT.

The chain combines TRBV19 with TRBJ1-1; a possible D gene is TRBD1 (5 bases). V gave up 0 bases and J gave up 8 bases, with 13 bases separating them. The CDR3 sequence is 14 residues long. Germline values: CDR1 LNHDA, CDR2 SQIVND (reference sequence). The DNA of the CDR3 is TGTGCCAGTAGTATAGATCGGGGGATTCCCGAAGCTTTCTTT. This gives the protein CASSIDRGIPEAFF. Based on the CDR3 plus reference TRBV19 and TRBJ1-1, the full variable domain is DGGITQSPKYLFRKEGQNVTLSCEQNLNHDAMYWYRQDPGQGLRLIYYSQIVNDFQKGDIAEGYSVSREKKESFPLTVTSAQKNPTAFYLCASSIDRGIPEAFFGQGTRLTVV.